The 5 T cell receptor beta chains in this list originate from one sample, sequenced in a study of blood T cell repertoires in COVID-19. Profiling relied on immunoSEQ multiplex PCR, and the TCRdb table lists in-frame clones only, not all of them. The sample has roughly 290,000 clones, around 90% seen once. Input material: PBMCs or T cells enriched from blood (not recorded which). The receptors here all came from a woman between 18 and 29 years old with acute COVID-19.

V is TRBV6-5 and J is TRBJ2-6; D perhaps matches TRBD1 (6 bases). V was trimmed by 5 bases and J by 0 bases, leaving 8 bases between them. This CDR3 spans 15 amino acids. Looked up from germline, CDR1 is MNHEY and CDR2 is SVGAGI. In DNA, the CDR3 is TGTGCCAGCAGTACAGGGCTCTCTGGGGCCAACGTCCTGACTTTC. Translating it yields CASSTGLSGANVLTF.

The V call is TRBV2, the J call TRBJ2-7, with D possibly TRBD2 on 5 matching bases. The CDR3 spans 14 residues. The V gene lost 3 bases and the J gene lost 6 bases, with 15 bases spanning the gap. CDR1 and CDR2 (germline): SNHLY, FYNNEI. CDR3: CASSDGERAGEQYF. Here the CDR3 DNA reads TGTGCCAGCAGTGATGGGGAGAGGGCGGGCGAGCAGTACTTC.

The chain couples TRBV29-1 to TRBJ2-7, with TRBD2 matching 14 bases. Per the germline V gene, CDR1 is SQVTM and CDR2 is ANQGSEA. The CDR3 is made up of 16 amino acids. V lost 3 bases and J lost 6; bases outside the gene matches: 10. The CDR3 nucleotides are TGCAGCGTTGACGTCCCGGGACTAGCGGGAGTAGGCGAGCAGTACTTC. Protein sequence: CSVDVPGLAGVGEQYF.

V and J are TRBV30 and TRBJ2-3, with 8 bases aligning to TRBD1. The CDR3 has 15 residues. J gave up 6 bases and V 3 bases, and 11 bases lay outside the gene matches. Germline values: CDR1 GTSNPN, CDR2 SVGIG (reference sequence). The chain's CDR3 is CAWSAGRDRRDTQYF. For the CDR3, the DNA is TGTGCCTGGAGCGCCGGCCGGGACAGGAGGGATACGCAGTATTTT.

CDR3 in DNA: TGTGCCAGCAGTTTATTGGGGGGAGGTCAGCCCCAGCATTTT. Protein product: CASSLLGGGQPQHF. The gene calls are TRBV27 and TRBJ1-5; a weak D match, TRBD1 (5 bases). The CDR3 has 14 amino acids. CDR1 is MNHEY, CDR2 SMNVEV, per germline (reference sequence). V was pared by 1 base and J by 6 bases, with 10 bases between.